This T cell receptor (beta chain) is drawn from a study of blood T cell repertoires in COVID-19. As for the study in general: COVID-19 samples collected from the United States, Italy and Spain covered acute and convalescent phases. T cells, B-cell-depleted T cells, or PBMCs supplied cDNA or gDNA.

The V gene's germline CDR1 is KGHDR and CDR2 SFDVKD. The CDR3 is 15 amino acids. The germline V and J ends were trimmed by 9 bases and 3 bases, with 17 bases remaining between them. Original processing methods: Amplification of reference gene primers provided the estimated nucleated cell counts. Produced via immunoSEQ multiplex PCR; TCRdb's table is partial and in-frame only. V and J calls and clone size follow that table, whereas D and trimming were derived from the DNA. The data hold approximately 500,000 clones, with approximately 83% observed a single time. The TCR was taken from a human donor in a cohort sampled during active COVID-19. The chain is built from TRBV24-1 and TRBJ1-5; perhaps TRBD1 as D (5 bases). The specimen was peripheral blood. The CDR3 spells CATQDGRGYNQPQHF. DNA for the CDR3: TGTGCCACCCAGGATGGAAGGGGTTACAATCAGCCCCAGCATTTT.